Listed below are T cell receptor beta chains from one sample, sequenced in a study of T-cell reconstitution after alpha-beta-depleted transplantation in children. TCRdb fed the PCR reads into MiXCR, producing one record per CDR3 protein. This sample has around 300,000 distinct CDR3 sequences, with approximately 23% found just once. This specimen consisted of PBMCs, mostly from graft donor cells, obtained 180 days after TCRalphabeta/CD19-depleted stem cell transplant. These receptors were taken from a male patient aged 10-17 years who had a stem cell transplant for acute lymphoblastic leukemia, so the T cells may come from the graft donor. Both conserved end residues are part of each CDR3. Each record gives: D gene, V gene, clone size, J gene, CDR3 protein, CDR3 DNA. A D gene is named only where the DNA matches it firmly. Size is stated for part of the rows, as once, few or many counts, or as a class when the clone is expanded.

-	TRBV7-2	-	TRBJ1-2	CASSLGGLGGYTF	TGTGCCAGCAGCTTAGGGGGGCTTGGGGGCTACACCTTC
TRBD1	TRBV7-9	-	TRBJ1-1	CASSLYRGAEAFF	TGTGCCAGCAGCTTGTACAGGGGTGCTGAAGCTTTCTTT
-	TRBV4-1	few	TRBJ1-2	CASSQDQALGLVGYGYTF	TGCGCCAGCAGCCAGGATCAGGCATTGGGGTTGGTCGGCTATGGCTACACCTTC
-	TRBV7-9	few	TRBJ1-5	CASSLHRVGNQPQHF	TGTGCCAGCAGCTTACATCGGGTGGGCAATCAGCCCCAGCATTTT
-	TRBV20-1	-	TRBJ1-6	CSAGPSGPPLHF	TGCAGTGCTGGGCCCTCGGGGCCACCCCTCCACTTT
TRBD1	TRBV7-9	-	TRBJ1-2	CASSTQPGTGPYGYTF	TGTGCCAGCAGTACACAACCCGGGACAGGGCCCTATGGCTACACCTTC
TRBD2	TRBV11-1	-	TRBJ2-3	CASSLELIFRTSGRADTQYF	TGTGCCAGCAGCTTAGAGTTAATCTTTCGAACTAGCGGACGGGCAGATACGCAGTATTTT
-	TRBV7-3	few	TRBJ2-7	CASSPSAGLSSYEQYF	TGTGCCAGCAGCCCGTCGGCGGGACTCTCCTCCTACGAGCAGTACTTC
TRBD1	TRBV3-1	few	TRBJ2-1	CASSQDARRGLVNEQFF	TGTGCCAGCAGCCAAGACGCCAGAAGGGGGCTGGTGAATGAGCAGTTCTTC
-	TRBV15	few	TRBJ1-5	CATSSPRDFNQPQHF	TGTGCCACCAGCAGCCCCCGGGACTTCAATCAGCCCCAGCATTTT
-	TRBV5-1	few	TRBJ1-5	CASSLVPHQPQHF	TGCGCCAGCAGCTTGGTACCCCATCAGCCCCAGCATTTT
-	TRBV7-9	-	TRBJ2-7	CASRLADNSYEQYF	TGTGCCAGCCGGTTAGCGGATAACTCCTACGAGCAGTACTTC
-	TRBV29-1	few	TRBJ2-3	CSVTDTQYF	TGCAGCGTTACAGATACGCAGTATTTT
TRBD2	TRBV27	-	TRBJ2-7	CASSPRGLAAYEQYF	TGTGCCAGCAGTCCAAGGGGTCTAGCGGCATACGAGCAGTACTTC
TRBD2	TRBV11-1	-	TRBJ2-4	CASSSWEGDVQNIQYF	TGTGCCAGCAGCTCGTGGGAGGGCGACGTACAAAACATTCAGTACTTC
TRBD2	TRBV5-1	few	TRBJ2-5	CASSAPSGKGTQYF	TGCGCCAGCAGCGCGCCTAGCGGCAAGGGGACCCAGTACTTC
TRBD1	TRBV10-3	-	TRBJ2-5	CAISDPLSGTGEVGGETQYF	TGTGCCATCAGTGATCCCCTCTCCGGGACAGGGGAGGTTGGAGGAGAGACCCAGTACTTC
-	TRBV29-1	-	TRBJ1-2	CSVVTGREAYGYTF	TGCAGCGTCGTCACAGGCCGGGAGGCCTATGGCTACACCTTC
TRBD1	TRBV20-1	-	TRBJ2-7	CSAPPGTGAHEQYF	TGCAGTGCTCCTCCCGGGACAGGGGCTCACGAGCAGTACTTC
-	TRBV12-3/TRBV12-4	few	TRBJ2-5	CASSFRDTSQETQYF	TGTGCCAGCAGTTTTCGGGACACCTCACAAGAGACCCAGTACTTC
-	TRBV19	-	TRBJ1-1	CASGELSTEAFF	TGTGCCAGCGGAGAGCTTAGCACTGAAGCTTTCTTT
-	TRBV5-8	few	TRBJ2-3	CASSLLGGSTDTQYF	TGTGCCAGCAGCTTGTTGGGGGGCAGCACAGATACGCAGTATTTT
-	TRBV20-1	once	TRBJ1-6	CSARMAASSYNSPLHF	TGCAGTGCTAGAATGGCGGCGAGCTCCTATAATTCACCCCTCCACTTT
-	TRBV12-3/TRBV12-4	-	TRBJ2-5	CATRDTLGETQYF	TGTGCCACCCGGGACACCCTCGGGGAGACCCAGTACTTC
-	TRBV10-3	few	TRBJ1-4	CAISEVQTNEKLFF	TGTGCCATCAGTGAAGTCCAGACTAATGAAAAACTGTTTTTT
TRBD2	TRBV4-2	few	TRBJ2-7	CASSQAGLAGFDYEQYF	TGTGCCAGCAGCCAGGCGGGACTAGCGGGATTCGACTACGAGCAGTACTTC
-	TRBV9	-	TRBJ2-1	CASSASLHPNEQFF	TGTGCCAGCAGCGCGAGCCTCCATCCCAATGAGCAGTTCTTC
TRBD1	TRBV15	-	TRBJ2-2	CATSRGTAGNTGELFF	TGTGCCACCAGCAGGGGGACAGCCGGGAACACCGGGGAGCTGTTTTTT
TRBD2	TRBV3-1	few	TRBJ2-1	CASSPESSGSIYNEQFF	TGTGCCAGCAGCCCAGAATCCAGCGGGAGTATTTACAATGAGCAGTTCTTC
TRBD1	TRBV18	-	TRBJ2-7	CASSPRGTGYTYEQYF	TGTGCCAGCTCACCAAGGGGGACAGGGTATACCTACGAGCAGTACTTC
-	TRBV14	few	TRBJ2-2	CASSHDPLNTGELFF	TGTGCCAGCAGCCATGATCCCCTGAACACCGGGGAGCTGTTTTTT
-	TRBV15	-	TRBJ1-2	CATSSKPITYGYTF	TGTGCCACCAGCAGTAAGCCAATTACCTATGGCTACACCTTC
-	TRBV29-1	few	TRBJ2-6	CSVTQGAGANVLTF	TGCAGCGTGACACAGGGAGCTGGGGCCAACGTCCTGACTTTC
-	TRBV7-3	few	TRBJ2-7	CASSFDSASYEQYF	TGTGCCAGCAGCTTCGACAGTGCATCCTACGAGCAGTACTTC
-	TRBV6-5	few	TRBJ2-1	CASSYSVGLSSYNEQFF	TGTGCCAGCAGTTACTCGGTGGGGCTTAGCTCCTACAATGAGCAGTTCTTC
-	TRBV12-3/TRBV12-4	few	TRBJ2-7	CASRRGAGEEQYF	TGTGCCAGCAGGAGGGGGGCAGGGGAAGAGCAGTACTTC
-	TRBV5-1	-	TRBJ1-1	CASSLQTGSTEAFF	TGCGCCAGCAGCTTGCAGACCGGGAGCACTGAAGCTTTCTTT